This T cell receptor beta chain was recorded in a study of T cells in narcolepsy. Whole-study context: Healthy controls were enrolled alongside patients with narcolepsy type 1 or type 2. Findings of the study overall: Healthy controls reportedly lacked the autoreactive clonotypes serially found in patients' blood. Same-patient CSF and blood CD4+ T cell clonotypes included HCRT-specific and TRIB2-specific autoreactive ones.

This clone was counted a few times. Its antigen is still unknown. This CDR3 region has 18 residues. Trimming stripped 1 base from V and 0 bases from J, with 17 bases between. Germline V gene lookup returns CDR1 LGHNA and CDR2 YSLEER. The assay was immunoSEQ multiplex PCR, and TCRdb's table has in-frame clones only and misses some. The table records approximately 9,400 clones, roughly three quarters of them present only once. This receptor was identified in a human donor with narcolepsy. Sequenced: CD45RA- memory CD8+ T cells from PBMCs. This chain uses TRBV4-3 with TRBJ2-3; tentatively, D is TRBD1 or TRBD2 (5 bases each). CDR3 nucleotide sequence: TGCGCCAGCAGCCAAGCCCAATTTACGGGGCCAAGCACAGATACGCAGTATTTT. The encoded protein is CASSQAQFTGPSTDTQYF.